Reported below is one T cell receptor (beta chain). Antigen: not known. Germline lookup yields CDR1 SQVTM and CDR2 ANQGSEA. Trimming shortened V by 4 bases and J by 10 bases, and 14 bases separated the two germline ends. The CDR3 is made up of 12 amino acids. This record belongs to a study of molecular identifiers for immune sequencing clone quantification. In the study overall: Four of five RNA aliquots from around 18,000 or 91,000 naive CD8 T cells were sequenced. Study outcomes and limitations: Clones that had above 20 RNA copies took up over 99% of effector molecules but under 1% in naive cells. Identical TCR molecules can share a barcode, and this sharing could underestimate highly expanded clone sizes.

Sequencing libraries of naive CD8 cells derived from approximately 20,000 to 980,000 sorted cells with 10%, 30% or 50% RNA. TCRdb re-called the PCR reads with MiXCR, one entry per CDR3 protein. The sample contains around 460,000 distinct CDR3 sequences, about 25% of which appear only once. The receptor's source is a human donor in good health. Some libraries in this study had Jurkat cell RNA spiked in. This sequence joins TRBV29-1 and TRBJ2-1, with a possible D match to TRBD2 (5 bases). Material: naive CD8+ T cells from blood, with Jurkat cell RNA spiked in. Noted subset: FACS-sorted CD8+CD4-CCR7+CD45RA+ naive T cells. As DNA, the CDR3 is TGCAGCGTTGTGGTCGGACTCTCGGAGCAGTTCTTC. It yields the protein CSVVVGLSEQFF.